One and the same sample provided the 7 T cell receptor beta chains below, sequenced in a study of CD8 T cells in ankylosing spondylitis. TCRdb ran MiXCR on the 5' RACE reads and lists one entry per CDR3 protein. The sample holds around 150,000 distinct CDR3 sequences, 30% to 40% seen once. The sequenced sample was synovial fluid, either unsorted or a sorted T cell fraction (not recorded which). The receptors were sampled from a male donor with ankylosing spondylitis.

A few counts support this clonotype. The rearrangement links TRBV9 to TRBJ2-1; D gene unclear. From germline, CDR1 is SGDLS and CDR2 YYNGEE. The CDR3 covers 15 residues. V shed 0 bases and J shed 0 bases, with 7 bases lying between them. The chain's CDR3 is CASSVGSRSYNEQFF. The CDR3 DNA sequence: TGTGCCAGCAGCGTAGGCAGCCGCTCCTACAATGAGCAGTTCTTC.

The V and J genes are TRBV29-1 and TRBJ2-5; no firm D call. The V gene lost 6 bases and the J gene lost 1 base, with 12 bases spanning the gap. This CDR3 has 13 amino acids. Germline V gene sequence: CDR1 SQVTM, CDR2 ANQGSEA. In DNA form, the CDR3 reads TGCAGCGTCCCCTACCGTTCCCAAGAGACCCAGTACTTC. This gives the protein CSVPYRSQETQYF.

The chain links TRBV25-1 to TRBJ2-7; no firm D call. V was cut by 6 bases and J by 4 bases, with 10 bases left in between. The CDR3 is made up of 12 amino acids. CDR1 is MGHDK and CDR2 is SYGVNS in the germline V gene. CDR3 in amino acids: CASSPIGYEQYF. CDR3 nucleotides: TGTGCCAGCAGCCCCATAGGGTACGAGCAGTACTTC.

This clonotype was seen repeatedly, ten times or more. The rearrangement links TRBV20-1 to TRBJ1-4; D unclear. Germline CDR1 reads DFQATT; CDR2 reads SNEGSKA (reference sequence). Trimming took 2 bases from V and 8 from J, leaving 12 bases between them. CDR3 length equals 13 residues. CDR3 residues: CSARPSGREKLFF. The CDR3 DNA is TGCAGTGCTAGACCGAGCGGTCGAGAAAAACTGTTTTTT.

This chain uses TRBV27 with TRBJ2-3; D is undetermined. The CDR3 has 15 residues. Germline V lookup: CDR1 MNHEY, CDR2 SMNVEV (reference sequence). V lost 6 bases, J lost 6 bases, and 19 bases lay in between. CDR3 amino acids: CASSLNPAGLDTQYF. In DNA, the CDR3 is TGTGCCAGCAGCCTCAATCCGGCAGGATTGGATACGCAGTATTTT.

This clonotype was observed a few times. This chain links TRBV7-2 with TRBJ2-1, with TRBD2 as a possible D gene (6 bases). CDR1 and CDR2 from the germline V gene are SGHTA and FQGNSA. Trimming cost V 4 bases and J 0 bases, with 13 bases left between them. The CDR3 sequence is 16 residues long. CDR3 sequence: CASSSSGLSSYNEQFF. The CDR3 DNA sequence: TGTGCCAGCAGCTCCTCGGGACTGTCCTCCTACAATGAGCAGTTCTTC.

The rearrangement joins TRBV5-4 to TRBJ2-3; TRBD2 matches 9 bases. The ends lost 3 bases at V and 4 bases at J; junction bases unmatched: 3. The CDR3 has 14 amino acids. Germline-derived CDR1 and CDR2 are SGHNT and YYREEE (reference sequence). The CDR3, as DNA: TGTGCCAGCAGCTGGAGGACTAGCGCAGATACGCAGTATTTT. Translated, it gives CASSWRTSADTQYF.